What follows describes a single T cell receptor (beta chain). TCRdb's table, derived via immunoSEQ multiplex PCR, lists solely in-frame clones and lacks some. The table has around 60,000 clones, nearly 90% seen once. The data were taken from a study of blood T cell repertoires in COVID-19. Germline V lookup: CDR1 SGHRS, CDR2 YFSETQ. The CDR3 extends over 14 amino acids. V was trimmed by 4 bases and J by 0 bases, leaving 7 bases between them. The sequenced material came from peripheral blood. The sequence was obtained from a man between 60 and 70 years old with active COVID-19. The chain has TRBV5-1 and TRBJ1-4; D gene ambiguous. This chain's CDR3 is CASSPGTTNEKLFF. CDR3 DNA sequence: TGCGCCAGCAGCCCGGGAACAACTAATGAAAAACTGTTTTTT.